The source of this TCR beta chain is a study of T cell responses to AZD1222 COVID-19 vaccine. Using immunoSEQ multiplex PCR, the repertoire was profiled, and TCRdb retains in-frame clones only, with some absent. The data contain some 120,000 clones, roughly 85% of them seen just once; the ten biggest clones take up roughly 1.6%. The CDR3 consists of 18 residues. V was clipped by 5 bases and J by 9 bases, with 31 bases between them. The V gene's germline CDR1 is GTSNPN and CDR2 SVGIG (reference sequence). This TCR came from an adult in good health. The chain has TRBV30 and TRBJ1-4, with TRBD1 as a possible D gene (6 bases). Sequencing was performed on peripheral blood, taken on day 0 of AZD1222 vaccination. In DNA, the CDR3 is TGTGCCTGGCGGAGCGTACAGGGACCTTCTAACTTGATGAAAAAACTGTTTTTT. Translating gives CAWRSVQGPSNLMKKLFF.